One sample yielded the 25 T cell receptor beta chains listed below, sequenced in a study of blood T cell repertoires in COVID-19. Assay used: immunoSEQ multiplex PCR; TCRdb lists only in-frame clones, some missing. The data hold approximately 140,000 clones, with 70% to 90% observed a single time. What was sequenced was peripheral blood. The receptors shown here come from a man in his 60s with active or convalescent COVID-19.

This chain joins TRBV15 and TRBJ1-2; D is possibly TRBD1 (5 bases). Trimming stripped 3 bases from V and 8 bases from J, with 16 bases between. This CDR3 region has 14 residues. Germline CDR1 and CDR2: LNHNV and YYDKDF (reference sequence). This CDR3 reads CATSRDTGTPGYTF. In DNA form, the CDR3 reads TGTGCCACCAGCAGGGACACCGGGACTCCAGGCTACACCTTC.

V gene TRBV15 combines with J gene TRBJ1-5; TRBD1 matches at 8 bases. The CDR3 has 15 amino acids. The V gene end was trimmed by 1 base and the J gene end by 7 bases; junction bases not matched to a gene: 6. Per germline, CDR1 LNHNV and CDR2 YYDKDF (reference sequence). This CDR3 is CATSRAGTGDQPQHF. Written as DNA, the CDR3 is TGTGCCACCAGCAGAGCCGGGACAGGAGACCAGCCCCAGCATTTT.

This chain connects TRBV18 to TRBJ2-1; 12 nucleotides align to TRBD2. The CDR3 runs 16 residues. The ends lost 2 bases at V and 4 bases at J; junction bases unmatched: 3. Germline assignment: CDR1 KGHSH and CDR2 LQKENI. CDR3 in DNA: TGTGCCAGCTCACCAGCACTAGCGGGAGGTTACAATGAGCAGTTCTTC. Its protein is CASSPALAGGYNEQFF.

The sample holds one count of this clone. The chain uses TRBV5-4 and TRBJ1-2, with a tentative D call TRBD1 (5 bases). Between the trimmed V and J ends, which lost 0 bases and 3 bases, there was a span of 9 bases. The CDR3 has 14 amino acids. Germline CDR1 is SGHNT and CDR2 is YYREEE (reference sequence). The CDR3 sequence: CASSLVGHDYGYTF. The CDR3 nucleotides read TGTGCCAGCAGCTTGGTAGGACATGACTATGGCTACACCTTC.

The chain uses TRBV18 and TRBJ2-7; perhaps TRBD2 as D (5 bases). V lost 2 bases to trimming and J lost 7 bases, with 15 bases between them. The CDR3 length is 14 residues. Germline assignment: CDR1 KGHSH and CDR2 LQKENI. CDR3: CASSPSISPGEQYF. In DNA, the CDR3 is TGTGCCAGCTCACCAAGTATTAGCCCGGGGGAGCAGTACTTC.

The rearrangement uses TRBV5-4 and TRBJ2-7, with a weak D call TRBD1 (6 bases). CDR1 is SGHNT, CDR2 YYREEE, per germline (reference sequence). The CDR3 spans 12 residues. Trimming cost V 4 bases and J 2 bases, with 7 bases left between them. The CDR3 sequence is CASSRDTYEQYF. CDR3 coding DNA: TGTGCCAGCAGCCGGGACACCTACGAGCAGTACTTC.

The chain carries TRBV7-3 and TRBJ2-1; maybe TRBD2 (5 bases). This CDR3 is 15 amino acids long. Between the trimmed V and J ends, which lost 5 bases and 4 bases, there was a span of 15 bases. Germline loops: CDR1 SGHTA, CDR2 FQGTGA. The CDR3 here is CASSPGRAAYNEQFF. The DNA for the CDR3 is TGTGCCAGCAGCCCCGGGCGGGCCGCTTACAATGAGCAGTTCTTC.

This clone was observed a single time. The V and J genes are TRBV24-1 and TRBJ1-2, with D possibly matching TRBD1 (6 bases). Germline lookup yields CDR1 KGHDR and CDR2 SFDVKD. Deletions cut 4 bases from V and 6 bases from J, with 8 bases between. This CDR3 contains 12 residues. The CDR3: CATSEQGDGYTF. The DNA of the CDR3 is TGTGCCACCAGTGAACAGGGTGATGGCTACACCTTC.

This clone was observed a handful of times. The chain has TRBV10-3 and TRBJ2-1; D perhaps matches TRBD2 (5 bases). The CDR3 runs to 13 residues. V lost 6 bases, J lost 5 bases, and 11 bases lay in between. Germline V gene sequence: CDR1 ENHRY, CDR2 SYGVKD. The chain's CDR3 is CAIRAGRDNEQFF. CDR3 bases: TGTGCCATCAGAGCCGGGCGGGACAATGAGCAGTTCTTC.

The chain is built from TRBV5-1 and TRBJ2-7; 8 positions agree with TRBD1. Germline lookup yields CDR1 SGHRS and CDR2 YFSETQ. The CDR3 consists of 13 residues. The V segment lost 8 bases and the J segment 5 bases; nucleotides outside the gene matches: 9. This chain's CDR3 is CAREDREVNEQYF. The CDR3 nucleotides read TGCGCCAGGGAGGACAGGGAAGTTAACGAGCAGTACTTC.

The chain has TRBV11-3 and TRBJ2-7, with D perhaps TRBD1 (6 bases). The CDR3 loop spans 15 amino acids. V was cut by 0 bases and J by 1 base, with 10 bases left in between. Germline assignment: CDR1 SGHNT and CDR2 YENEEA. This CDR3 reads CASSLEGGTSYEQYF. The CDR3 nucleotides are TGTGCCAGCAGCTTAGAAGGTGGGACATCCTACGAGCAGTACTTC.

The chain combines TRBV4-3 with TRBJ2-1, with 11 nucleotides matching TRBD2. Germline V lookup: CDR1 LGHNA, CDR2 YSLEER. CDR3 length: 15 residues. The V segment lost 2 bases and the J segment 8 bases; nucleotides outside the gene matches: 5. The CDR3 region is CASSQTSGRADEQFF. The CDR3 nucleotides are TGCGCCAGCAGCCAAACTAGCGGGAGAGCGGATGAGCAGTTCTTC.

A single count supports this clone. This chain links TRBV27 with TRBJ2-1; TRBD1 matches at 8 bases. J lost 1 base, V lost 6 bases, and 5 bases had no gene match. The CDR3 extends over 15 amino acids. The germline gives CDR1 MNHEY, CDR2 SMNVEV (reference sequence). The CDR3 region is CASRSYRGSYNEQFF. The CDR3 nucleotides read TGTGCCAGCAGGTCTTACAGGGGGTCCTACAATGAGCAGTTCTTC.

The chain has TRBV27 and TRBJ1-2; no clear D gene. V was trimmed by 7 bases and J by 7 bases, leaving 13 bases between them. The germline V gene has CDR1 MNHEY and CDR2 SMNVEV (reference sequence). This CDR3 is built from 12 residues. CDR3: CASMEGGGGYTF. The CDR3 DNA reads TGTGCCAGCATGGAGGGAGGAGGTGGCTACACCTTC.

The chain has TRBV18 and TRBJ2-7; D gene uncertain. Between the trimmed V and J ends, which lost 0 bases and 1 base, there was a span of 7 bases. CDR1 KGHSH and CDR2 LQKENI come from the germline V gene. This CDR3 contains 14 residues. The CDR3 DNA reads TGTGCCAGCTCACCACCATACGGTTCCTACGAGCAGTACTTC. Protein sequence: CASSPPYGSYEQYF.

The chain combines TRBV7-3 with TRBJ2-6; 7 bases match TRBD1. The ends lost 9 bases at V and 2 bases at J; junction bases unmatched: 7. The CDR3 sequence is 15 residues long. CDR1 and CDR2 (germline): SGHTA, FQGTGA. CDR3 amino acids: CASAGGRPGANVLTF. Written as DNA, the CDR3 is TGTGCCAGTGCAGGGGGTCGCCCTGGGGCCAACGTCCTGACTTTC.

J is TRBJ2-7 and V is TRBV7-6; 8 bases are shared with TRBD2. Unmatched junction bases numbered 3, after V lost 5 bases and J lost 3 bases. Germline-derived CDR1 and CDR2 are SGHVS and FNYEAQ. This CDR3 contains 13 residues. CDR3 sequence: CASSATSGYEQYF. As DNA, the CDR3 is TGTGCCAGCAGCGCAACTAGCGGCTACGAGCAGTACTTC.

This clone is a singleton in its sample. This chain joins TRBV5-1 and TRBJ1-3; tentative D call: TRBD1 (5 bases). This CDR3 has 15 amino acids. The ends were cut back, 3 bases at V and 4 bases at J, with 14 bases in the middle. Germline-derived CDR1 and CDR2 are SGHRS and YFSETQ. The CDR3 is CASSSTGTSGNTIYF. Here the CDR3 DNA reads TGCGCCAGCAGCTCCACAGGTACATCAGGAAACACCATATATTTT.

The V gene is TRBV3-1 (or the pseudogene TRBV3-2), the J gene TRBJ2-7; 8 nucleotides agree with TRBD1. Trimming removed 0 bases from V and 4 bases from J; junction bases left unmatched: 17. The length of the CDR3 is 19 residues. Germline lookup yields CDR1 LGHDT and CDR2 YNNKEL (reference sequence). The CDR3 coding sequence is TGTGCCAGCAGCCAAGACGACTTTCCCCAGGGGGCGTTCGGGTACGAGCAGTACTTC. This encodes CASSQDDFPQGAFGYEQYF.

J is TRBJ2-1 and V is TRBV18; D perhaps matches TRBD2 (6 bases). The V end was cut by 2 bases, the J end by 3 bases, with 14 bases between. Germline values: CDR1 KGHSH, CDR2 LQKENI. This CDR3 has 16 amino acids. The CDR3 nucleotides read TGTGCCAGCTCACCATGGGGGGAAAGCGGCTACAATGAGCAGTTCTTC. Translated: CASSPWGESGYNEQFF.

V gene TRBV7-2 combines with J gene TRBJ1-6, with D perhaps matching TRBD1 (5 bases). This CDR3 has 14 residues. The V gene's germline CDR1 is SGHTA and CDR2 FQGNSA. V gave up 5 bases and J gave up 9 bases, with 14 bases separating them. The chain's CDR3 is CASSAYRTGSPLHF. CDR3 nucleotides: TGTGCCAGCAGCGCATACAGGACCGGTTCACCCCTCCACTTT.

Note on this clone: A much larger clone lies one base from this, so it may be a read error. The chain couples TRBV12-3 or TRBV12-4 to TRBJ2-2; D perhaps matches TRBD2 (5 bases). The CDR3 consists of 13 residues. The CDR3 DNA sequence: TGTGCCAGCCAGACTGTCCTCCCCGGGGAGCTGCTTTTT. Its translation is CASQTVLPGELLF.

CDR3 in DNA: TGTGCCAGCTCAGGGTTGGCGCGCTCTGGAAACACCATATATTTT. Protein product: CASSGLARSGNTIYF. The chain has TRBV6-5 and TRBJ1-3, with a tentative D call TRBD1 (5 bases). Looked up from germline, CDR1 is MNHEY and CDR2 is SVGAGI. The CDR3 totals 15 residues. Deletions cut 8 bases from V and 0 bases from J, with 14 bases between.

For the CDR3, the DNA is TGCAGCACCGGACAGGGGGCATCTGAAGCTTTCTTT. Translation: CSTGQGASEAFF. This sequence joins TRBV29-1 and TRBJ1-1, with TRBD1 matching over 11 bases. Trimming removed 8 bases from V and 6 bases from J; junction bases left unmatched: 5. CDR3 size: 12 residues. The germline CDR1 and CDR2 sequences are SQVTM and ANQGSEA.

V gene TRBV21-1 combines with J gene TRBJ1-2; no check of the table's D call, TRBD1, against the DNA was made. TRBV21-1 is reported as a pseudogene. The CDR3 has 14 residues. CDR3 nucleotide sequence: TGTGCCAGCAGCAACCGCGACAGGGGCCATGGCTACACCTTC. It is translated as CASSNRDRGHGYTF.